This TCR beta chain was profiled in a study of blood T cell repertoires in COVID-19. Across the whole study: There were acute and convalescent COVID-19 samples, and they came from the United States, Italy and Spain.

In the original processing: For nucleated cells, counts were estimated from reference gene primer amplification. The repertoire was sequenced with immunoSEQ multiplex PCR; TCRdb's copy has only in-frame clones and lacks some. The D gene and trimming were derived from the DNA, and the V and J assignments and clone size from that table. Of some 150,000 clones in the sample, more than 70% were seen once. The V gene end was trimmed by 3 bases and the J gene end by 4 bases; junction bases not matched to a gene: 15. The length of the CDR3 is 17 residues. Per germline, CDR1 SGHRS and CDR2 YFSETQ. The sample comprised peripheral blood. This chain connects TRBV5-1 to TRBJ1-1; 7 positions match TRBD1. The origin of this receptor is a human donor in a cohort sampled during active COVID-19. CDR3 nucleotide sequence: TGCGCCAGCAGCTCCAAGCCCAACCGACAGGGCGGCACTGAAGCTTTCTTT. Protein sequence: CASSSKPNRQGGTEAFF.